One and the same sample provided the 18 T cell receptor beta chains below, sequenced in a study of blood T cell repertoires in COVID-19. Sequencing used immunoSEQ multiplex PCR; TCRdb keeps in-frame clones, though not all of them. The table records hundreds of thousands of clones, roughly 85% of them present only once. The sample taken for sequencing was peripheral blood. The source of these receptors is a woman aged 40 to 50 with active or convalescent COVID-19.

The chain links TRBV5-1 to TRBJ1-2; 10 nucleotides agree with TRBD1. With V trimmed by 4 bases and J by 6 bases, 3 bases remained unmatched. CDR1 SGHRS and CDR2 YFSETQ come from the germline V gene. CDR3 length: 13 amino acids. This chain's CDR3 is CASSGDRGDGYTF. CDR3 in DNA: TGCGCCAGCAGCGGGGACAGGGGCGATGGCTACACCTTC.

The V call is TRBV5-6, the J call TRBJ1-5; TRBD1 matches 7 bases. V shed 0 bases, J shed 5 bases, and the junction held 8 bases outside the gene matches. Germline CDR1 reads SGHDT; CDR2 reads YYEEEE. The CDR3 has 16 residues. CDR3 bases: TGTGCCAGCAGCTTGGGCTTTTCAGGGGGGTATCAGCCCCAGCATTTT. Encoded protein: CASSLGFSGGYQPQHF.

The gene calls are TRBV4-2 and TRBJ1-6, with D possibly TRBD1 on 6 matching bases. In germline, CDR1 is LGHNA, CDR2 YNFKEQ. The CDR3 is made up of 15 amino acids. Deletions cut 3 bases from V and 9 bases from J, with 15 bases between. CDR3 in DNA: TGTGCCAGCAGCCACCCCGAGGGGGAAGGTTCACCCCTCCACTTT. Translation gives CASSHPEGEGSPLHF.

The rearrangement uses TRBV2 and TRBJ1-2; D is unclear. The CDR3 is 13 residues long. Germline V CDR1 and CDR2: SNHLY, FYNNEI. V shed 6 bases and J shed 6 bases, with 14 bases lying between them. The CDR3 loop reads CASRPGKNNGYTF. The CDR3 bases are TGTGCCAGCAGACCTGGCAAAAACAATGGCTACACCTTC.

The chain joins TRBV11-2 to TRBJ2-1; D is ambiguous. The CDR3 runs to 14 residues. The germline V gene has CDR1 SGHAT and CDR2 FQNNGV. V was clipped by 2 bases and J by 4 bases, with 9 bases between them. CDR3 DNA: TGTGCCAGCAGCTTAATCCTAGATTACAATGAGCAGTTCTTC. Protein product: CASSLILDYNEQFF.

The chain uses TRBV29-1 and TRBJ2-1; 7 bases map to TRBD2. This CDR3 is 15 amino acids long. V gave up 5 bases and J gave up 3 bases; unmatched junction bases: 10. Germline V lookup: CDR1 SQVTM, CDR2 ANQGSEA. This chain's CDR3 is CSVSREAGYYNEQFF. CDR3 nucleotide sequence: TGCAGCGTTTCCCGGGAGGCGGGGTACTACAATGAGCAGTTCTTC.

The chain has TRBV7-6 and TRBJ1-4; D uncertain. Per the germline V gene, CDR1 is SGHVS and CDR2 is FNYEAQ. The CDR3 runs to 15 residues. The V end lost 1 base, the J end lost 7 bases, and 13 bases lay between the germline ends. As DNA, the CDR3 is TGTGCCAGCAGCTTAGAGTCCGGAGGCGGTGAAAAACTGTTTTTT. It yields the protein CASSLESGGGEKLFF.

This rearrangement joins TRBV29-1 to TRBJ2-5; TRBD1 aligns across 8 bases. The junction had 3 bases not matched to a gene; V was cut back by 1 base and J by 5 bases. Germline V gives CDR1 SQVTM, CDR2 ANQGSEA. The CDR3 sequence is 13 residues long. The CDR3 DNA reads as TGCAGCGTTGAAGTGACAGGGGAGGAGACCCAGTACTTC. Protein product: CSVEVTGEETQYF.

This sequence joins TRBV18 and TRBJ2-5, with a tentative D call TRBD1 (6 bases). Trimming shortened V by 3 bases and J by 5 bases, and 16 bases separated the two germline ends. The CDR3 consists of 15 residues. Germline assignment: CDR1 KGHSH and CDR2 LQKENI. CDR3 in DNA: TGTGCCAGCTCACCGGTTCAGGGGCCGATGGAGACCCAGTACTTC. It specifies CASSPVQGPMETQYF.

The V and J genes are TRBV27 and TRBJ2-7, with D maybe TRBD1 (6 bases). Between the trimmed V and J ends, which lost 6 bases and 5 bases, there was a span of 14 bases. Germline V gene sequence: CDR1 MNHEY, CDR2 SMNVEV (reference sequence). The CDR3 length is 13 residues. The CDR3 protein is CASRPRGSNEQYF. CDR3 sequence (DNA): TGTGCCAGCAGGCCGAGGGGGTCGAACGAGCAGTACTTC.

This clone was observed a handful of times. The V call is TRBV5-3, the J call TRBJ1-4, with D possibly TRBD1 on 5 matching bases. TRBV5-3 is given ORF status, its function remaining uncertain. V was pared by 3 bases and J by 8 bases, with 8 bases between. CDR3 size: 12 residues. CDR3 residues: CARSSRGEKLFF. The CDR3, as DNA: TGTGCCAGAAGCTCCCGGGGGGAAAAACTGTTTTTT.

In this sample, this clone turned up a few times. V and J are TRBV24-1 and TRBJ2-1, with 7 positions matching TRBD2. The CDR3 runs to 15 residues. Losses at the gene ends were 7 bases for V and 6 bases for J; bases not matched to a gene: 11. Germline CDR1 is KGHDR and CDR2 is SFDVKD. For the CDR3, the DNA is TGTGCCACCAGGGACGCGGGGGAGGACGTCAATGAGCAGTTCTTC. Amino acids: CATRDAGEDVNEQFF.

The V gene is TRBV3-1 (or the pseudogene TRBV3-2), the J gene TRBJ1-1, with D possibly TRBD1 on 5 matching bases. Per the germline V gene, CDR1 is LGHDT and CDR2 is YNNKEL (reference sequence). Deletions cut 0 bases from V and 0 bases from J, with 14 bases between. The CDR3 spans 17 residues. The CDR3 spells CASSQDPRGFLNTEAFF. In DNA, the CDR3 is TGTGCCAGCAGCCAAGATCCCCGGGGGTTTTTGAACACTGAAGCTTTCTTT.

V gene TRBV27 combines with J gene TRBJ1-5; TRBD1 matches 7 bases. Per the germline V gene, CDR1 is MNHEY and CDR2 is SMNVEV (reference sequence). V was clipped by 4 bases and J by 3 bases; unmatched bases: 3. The CDR3 consists of 14 residues. The CDR3 region has the DNA TGTGCCAGCAGTTCGACAGGGCCCAATCAGCCCCAGCATTTT. It encodes CASSSTGPNQPQHF.

The chain recombines TRBV6-5 with TRBJ1-2; possibly TRBD1 for D (5 bases). CDR1 and CDR2 from the germline V gene are MNHEY and SVGAGI. The ends were cut back, 7 bases at V and 8 bases at J, with 17 bases in the middle. The CDR3 has 13 amino acids. As DNA, the CDR3 is TGTGCCAGCACTGGGGGGAGGCCCGGGGGCTACACCTTC. Protein: CASTGGRPGGYTF.

This chain joins TRBV6-1 and TRBJ2-7, with D perhaps matching TRBD1 (6 bases). There are 15 residues in the CDR3. Deletions cut 2 bases from V and 2 bases from J, with 13 bases between. Germline CDR1 and CDR2: MNHNS and SASEGT. The CDR3 protein is CASSEQGIPPYEQYF. The CDR3 DNA reads TGTGCCAGCAGTGAACAGGGGATTCCCCCCTACGAGCAGTACTTC.

This clone was seen once. The gene calls are TRBV27 and TRBJ2-3; TRBD2 matches at 10 bases. Losses at the gene ends were 5 bases for V and 2 bases for J; bases not matched to a gene: 10. Germline assignment: CDR1 MNHEY and CDR2 SMNVEV (reference sequence). The CDR3 covers 17 residues. Here the CDR3 DNA reads TGTGCCAGCAGTCCCTGGACTAGCGGAAAGTTCACAGATACGCAGTATTTT. It encodes CASSPWTSGKFTDTQYF.

This rearrangement joins TRBV5-4 to TRBJ1-1; possible D gene TRBD1, 5 bases. Germline CDR1 reads SGHNT; CDR2 reads YYREEE (reference sequence). V lost 0 bases, J lost 4 bases, and 13 bases lay in between. This CDR3 has 15 amino acids. The chain's CDR3 is CASSLELRVGTEAFF. CDR3 coding DNA: TGTGCCAGCAGCTTGGAACTCAGGGTCGGCACTGAAGCTTTCTTT.